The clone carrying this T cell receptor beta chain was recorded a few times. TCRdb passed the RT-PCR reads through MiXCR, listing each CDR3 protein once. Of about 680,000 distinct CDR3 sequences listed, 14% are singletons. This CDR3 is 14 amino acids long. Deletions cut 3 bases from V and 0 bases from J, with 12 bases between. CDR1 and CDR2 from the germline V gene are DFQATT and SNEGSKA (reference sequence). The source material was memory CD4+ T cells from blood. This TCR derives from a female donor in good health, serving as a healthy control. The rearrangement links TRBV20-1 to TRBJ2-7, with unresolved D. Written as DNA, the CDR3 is TGCAGTGCTAGGGATGGGCTGAGCTCCTACGAGCAGTACTTC. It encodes CSARDGLSSYEQYF.